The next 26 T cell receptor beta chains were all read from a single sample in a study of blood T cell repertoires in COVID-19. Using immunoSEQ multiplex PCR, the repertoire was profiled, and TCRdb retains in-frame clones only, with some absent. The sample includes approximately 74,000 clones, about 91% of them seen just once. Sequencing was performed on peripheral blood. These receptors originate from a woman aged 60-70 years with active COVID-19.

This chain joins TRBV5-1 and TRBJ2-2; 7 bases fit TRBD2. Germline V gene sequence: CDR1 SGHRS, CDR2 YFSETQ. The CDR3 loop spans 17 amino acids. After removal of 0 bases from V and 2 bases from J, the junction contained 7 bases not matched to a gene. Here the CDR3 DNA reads TGCGCCAGCAGCTTGGTTGGCGGGAGCTTTAACACCGGGGAGCTGTTTTTT. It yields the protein CASSLVGGSFNTGELFF.

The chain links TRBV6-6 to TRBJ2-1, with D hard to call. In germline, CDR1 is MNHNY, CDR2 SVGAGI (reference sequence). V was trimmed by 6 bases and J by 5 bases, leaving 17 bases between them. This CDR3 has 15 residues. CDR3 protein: CASRVDWQVDNEQFF. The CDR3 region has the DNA TGTGCCAGCAGGGTCGATTGGCAAGTGGACAATGAGCAGTTCTTC.

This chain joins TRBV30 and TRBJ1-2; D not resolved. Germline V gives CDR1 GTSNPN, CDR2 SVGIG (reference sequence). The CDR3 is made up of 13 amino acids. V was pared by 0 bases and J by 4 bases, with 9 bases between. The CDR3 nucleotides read TGTGCCTGGAGTGTTGCGGTAGGCTATGGCTACACCTTC. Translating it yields CAWSVAVGYGYTF.

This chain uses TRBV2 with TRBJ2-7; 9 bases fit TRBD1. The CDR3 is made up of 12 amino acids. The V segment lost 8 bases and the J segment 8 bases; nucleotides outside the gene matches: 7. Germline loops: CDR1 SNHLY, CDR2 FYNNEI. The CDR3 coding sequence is TGTGCCAGCGGGGGGACAGGGCTGAAGCAGTACTTC. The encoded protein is CASGGTGLKQYF.

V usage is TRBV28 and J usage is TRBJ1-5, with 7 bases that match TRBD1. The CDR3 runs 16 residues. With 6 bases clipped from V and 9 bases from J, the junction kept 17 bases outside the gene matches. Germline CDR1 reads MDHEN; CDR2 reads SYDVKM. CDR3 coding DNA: TGTGCCAGCAGAGGGGACAGTTCCTCTAGGTGGAGGCCCCAGCATTTT. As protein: CASRGDSSSRWRPQHF.

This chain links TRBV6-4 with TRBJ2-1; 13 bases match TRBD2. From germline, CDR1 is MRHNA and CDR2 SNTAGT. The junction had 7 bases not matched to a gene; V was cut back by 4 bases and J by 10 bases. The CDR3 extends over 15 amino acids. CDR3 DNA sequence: TGTGCCAGCAGTGCCCAAGGGGGACTAGCGGGAGAGCAGTTCTTC. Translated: CASSAQGGLAGEQFF.

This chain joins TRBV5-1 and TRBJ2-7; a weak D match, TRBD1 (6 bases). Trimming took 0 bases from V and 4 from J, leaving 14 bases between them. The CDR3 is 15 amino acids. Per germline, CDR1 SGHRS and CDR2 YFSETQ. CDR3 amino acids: CASSLAPEGVYEQYF. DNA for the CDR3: TGCGCCAGCAGCTTGGCCCCCGAGGGGGTATACGAGCAGTACTTC.

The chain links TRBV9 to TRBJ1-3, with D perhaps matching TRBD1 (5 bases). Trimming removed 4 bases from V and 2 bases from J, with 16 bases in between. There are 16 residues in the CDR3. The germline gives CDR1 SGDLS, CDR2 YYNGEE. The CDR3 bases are TGTGCCAGCAGCCCCCGACCCGGGGGTACTGGAAACACCATATATTTT. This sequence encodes CASSPRPGGTGNTIYF.

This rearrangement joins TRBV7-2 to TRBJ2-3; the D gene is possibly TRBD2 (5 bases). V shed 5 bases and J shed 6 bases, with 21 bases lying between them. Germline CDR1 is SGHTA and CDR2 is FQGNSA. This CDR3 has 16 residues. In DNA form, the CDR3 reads TGTGCCAGCAGCCCACTAGGGCGGCGGGTTGGGGATACGCAGTATTTT. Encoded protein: CASSPLGRRVGDTQYF.

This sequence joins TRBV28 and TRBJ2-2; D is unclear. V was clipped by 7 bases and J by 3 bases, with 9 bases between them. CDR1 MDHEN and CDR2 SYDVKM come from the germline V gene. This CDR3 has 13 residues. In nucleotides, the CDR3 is TGTGCCAGCACGAGCGCGGACACCGGGGAGCTGTTTTTT. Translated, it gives CASTSADTGELFF. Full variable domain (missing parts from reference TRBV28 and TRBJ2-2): DVKVTQSSRYLVKRTGEKVFLECVQDMDHENMFWYRQDPGLGLRLIYFSYDVKMKEKGDIPEGYSVSREKKERFSLILESASTNQTSMYLCASTSADTGELFFGEGSRLTVL.

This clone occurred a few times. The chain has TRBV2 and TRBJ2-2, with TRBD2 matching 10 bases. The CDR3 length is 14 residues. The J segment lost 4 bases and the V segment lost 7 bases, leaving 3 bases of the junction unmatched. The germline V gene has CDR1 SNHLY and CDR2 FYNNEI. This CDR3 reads CASIQRGGTGELFF. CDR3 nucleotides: TGTGCCAGCATTCAGCGGGGGGGCACCGGGGAGCTGTTTTTT.

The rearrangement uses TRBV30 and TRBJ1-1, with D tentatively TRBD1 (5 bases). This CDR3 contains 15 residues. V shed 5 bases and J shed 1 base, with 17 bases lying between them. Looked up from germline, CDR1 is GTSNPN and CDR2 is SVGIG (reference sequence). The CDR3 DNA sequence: TGTGCCTGGGAAGGTGGGGCTACTCAGAACACTGAAGCTTTCTTT. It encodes CAWEGGATQNTEAFF.

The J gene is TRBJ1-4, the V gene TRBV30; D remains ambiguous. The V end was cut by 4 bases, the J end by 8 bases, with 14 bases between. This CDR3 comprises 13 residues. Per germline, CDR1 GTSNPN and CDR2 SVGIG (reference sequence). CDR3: CAWMADLGEKLFF. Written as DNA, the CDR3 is TGTGCCTGGATGGCGGACTTAGGAGAAAAACTGTTTTTT.

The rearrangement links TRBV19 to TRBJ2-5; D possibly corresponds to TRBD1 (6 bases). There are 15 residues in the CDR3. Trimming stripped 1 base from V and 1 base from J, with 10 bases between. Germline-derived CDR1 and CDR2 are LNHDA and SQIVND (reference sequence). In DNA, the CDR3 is TGTGCCAGTAGTATAGCTTTAGGGGGCCAAGAGACCCAGTACTTC. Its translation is CASSIALGGQETQYF.

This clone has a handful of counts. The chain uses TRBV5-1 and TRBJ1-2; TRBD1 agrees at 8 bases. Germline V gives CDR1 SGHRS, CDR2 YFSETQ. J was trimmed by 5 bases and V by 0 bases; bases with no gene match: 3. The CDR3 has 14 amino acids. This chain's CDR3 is CASSLGDRLYGYTF. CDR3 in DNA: TGCGCCAGCAGCTTGGGGGACAGGCTATATGGCTACACCTTC.

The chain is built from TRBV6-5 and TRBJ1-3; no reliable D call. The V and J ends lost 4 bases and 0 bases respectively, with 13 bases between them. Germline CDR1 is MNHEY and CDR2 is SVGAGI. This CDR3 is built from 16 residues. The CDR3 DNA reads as TGTGCCAGCAGTTCTATATCCTCCTTCTCTGGAAACACCATATATTTT. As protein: CASSSISSFSGNTIYF.

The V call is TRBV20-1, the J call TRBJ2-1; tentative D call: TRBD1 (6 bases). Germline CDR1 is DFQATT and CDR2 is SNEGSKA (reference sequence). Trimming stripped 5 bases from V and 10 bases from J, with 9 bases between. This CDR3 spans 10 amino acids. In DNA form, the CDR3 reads TGCAGTGCTGGCGACAGGGAGCAGTTCTTC. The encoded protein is CSAGDREQFF.

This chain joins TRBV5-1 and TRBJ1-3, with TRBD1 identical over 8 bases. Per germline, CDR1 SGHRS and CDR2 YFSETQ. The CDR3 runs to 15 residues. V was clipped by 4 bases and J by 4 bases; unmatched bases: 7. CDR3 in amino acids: CASSRATGDGNTIYF. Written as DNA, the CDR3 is TGCGCCAGCAGCCGAGCGACAGGGGACGGAAACACCATATATTTT.

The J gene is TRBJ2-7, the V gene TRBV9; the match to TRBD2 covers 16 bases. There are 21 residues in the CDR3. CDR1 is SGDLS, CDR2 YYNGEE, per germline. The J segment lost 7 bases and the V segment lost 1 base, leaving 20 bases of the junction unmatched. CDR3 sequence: CASSVPVTATGTSGRAREQYF. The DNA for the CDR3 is TGTGCCAGCAGCGTACCCGTGACCGCAACGGGGACTAGCGGGAGGGCCCGGGAGCAGTACTTC.

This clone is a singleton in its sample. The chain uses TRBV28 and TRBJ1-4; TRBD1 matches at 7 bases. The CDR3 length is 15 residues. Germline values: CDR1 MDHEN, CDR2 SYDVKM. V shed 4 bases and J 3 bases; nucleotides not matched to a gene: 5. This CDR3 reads CASSSFGTANEKLFF. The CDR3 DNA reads TGTGCCAGCAGTTCATTCGGGACAGCTAATGAAAAACTGTTTTTT. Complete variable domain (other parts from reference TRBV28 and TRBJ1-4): DVKVTQSSRYLVKRTGEKVFLECVQDMDHENMFWYRQDPGLGLRLIYFSYDVKMKEKGDIPEGYSVSREKKERFSLILESASTNQTSMYLCASSSFGTANEKLFFGSGTQLSVL.

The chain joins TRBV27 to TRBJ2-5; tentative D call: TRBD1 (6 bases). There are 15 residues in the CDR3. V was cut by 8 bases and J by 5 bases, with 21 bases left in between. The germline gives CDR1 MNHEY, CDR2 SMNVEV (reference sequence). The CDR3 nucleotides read TGTGCCAGCGGCAGGGGCAGGTTTGTTGGGGAGACCCAGTACTTC. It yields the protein CASGRGRFVGETQYF.

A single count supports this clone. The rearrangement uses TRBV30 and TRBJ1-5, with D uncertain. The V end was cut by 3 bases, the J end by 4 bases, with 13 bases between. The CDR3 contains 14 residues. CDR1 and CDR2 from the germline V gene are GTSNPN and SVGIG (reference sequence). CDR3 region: CAWSKAQTNQPQHF. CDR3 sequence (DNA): TGTGCCTGGAGCAAGGCACAGACAAATCAGCCCCAGCATTTT.

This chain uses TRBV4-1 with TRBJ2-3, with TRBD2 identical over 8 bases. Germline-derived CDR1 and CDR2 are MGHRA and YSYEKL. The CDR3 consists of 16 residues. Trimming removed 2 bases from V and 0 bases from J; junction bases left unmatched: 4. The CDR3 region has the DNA TGCGCCAGCAGCCAATCTAGCGGGTATAGCACAGATACGCAGTATTTT. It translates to CASSQSSGYSTDTQYF.

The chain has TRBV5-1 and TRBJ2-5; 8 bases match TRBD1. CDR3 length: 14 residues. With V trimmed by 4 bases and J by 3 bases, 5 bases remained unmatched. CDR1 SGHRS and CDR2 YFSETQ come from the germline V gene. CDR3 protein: CASSVWTGKETQYF. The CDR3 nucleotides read TGCGCCAGCAGCGTCTGGACAGGGAAAGAGACCCAGTACTTC.

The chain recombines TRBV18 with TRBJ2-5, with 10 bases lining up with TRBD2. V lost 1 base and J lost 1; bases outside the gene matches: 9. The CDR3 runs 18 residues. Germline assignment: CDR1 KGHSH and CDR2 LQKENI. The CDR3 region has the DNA TGTGCCAGCTCACCACGGTATGCTAGCGGGAGATCCCAAGAGACCCAGTACTTC. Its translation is CASSPRYASGRSQETQYF.

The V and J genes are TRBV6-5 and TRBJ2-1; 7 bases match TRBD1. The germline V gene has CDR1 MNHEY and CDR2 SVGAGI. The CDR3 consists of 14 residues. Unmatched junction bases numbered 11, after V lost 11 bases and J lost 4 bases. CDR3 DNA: TGTGCCCACCGGCCCCCGGGACAGTACAATGAGCAGTTCTTC. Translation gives CAHRPPGQYNEQFF.